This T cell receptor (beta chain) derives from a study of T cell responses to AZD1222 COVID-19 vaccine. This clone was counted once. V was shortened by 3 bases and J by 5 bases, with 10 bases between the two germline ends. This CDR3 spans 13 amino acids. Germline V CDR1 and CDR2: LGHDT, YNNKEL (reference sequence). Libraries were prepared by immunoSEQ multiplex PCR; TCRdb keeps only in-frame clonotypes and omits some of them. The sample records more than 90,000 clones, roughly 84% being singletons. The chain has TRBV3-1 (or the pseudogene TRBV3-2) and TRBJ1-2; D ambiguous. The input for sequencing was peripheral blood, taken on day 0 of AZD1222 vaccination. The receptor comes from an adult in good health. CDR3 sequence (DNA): TGTGCCAGCAGCCAGGGCCTCATTTATGGCTACACCTTC. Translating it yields CASSQGLIYGYTF.